This TCR beta chain was profiled in a study of blood T cell repertoires in COVID-19. In the original processing: Researchers report that nucleated cell counts were estimated from reference gene primer amplification. Produced via immunoSEQ multiplex PCR; TCRdb's table is partial and in-frame only. Clonal size and the V and J genes are those of that table, whereas D and trimming came from the DNA. This sample has about 210,000 clones, with 92% found just once. The V segment lost 7 bases and the J segment 5 bases; nucleotides outside the gene matches: 3. CDR3 length equals 14 residues. Germline V lookup: CDR1 SQVTM, CDR2 ANQGSEA.

The receptor was derived from a man between 25 and 39 years old with acute or convalescent COVID-19. The chain employs TRBV29-1 and TRBJ2-3; 16 bases line up with TRBD2. The sample was peripheral blood. The CDR3: CSGGLAGGVDTQYF. In DNA form, the CDR3 reads TGCAGCGGGGGACTAGCGGGAGGGGTAGATACGCAGTATTTT.